Presented here are 21 T cell receptor beta chains from one specimen sequenced in a study of beta chain features in type 1 diabetes. No antigen has been identified for these receptors. General observations from the study: Within each of all four CD4+ subsets, Type 1 diabetes patients had TCRB CDR3s that were moderately but significantly shorter.

Of the isolated RNA, all was reverse transcribed, and so the sequenced material was expressed TCRB transcripts. Data came from immunoSEQ multiplex PCR; TCRdb stores just in-frame clones and leaves some out. The sample lists around 50,000 clones; 35% to 55% were seen once. Sequencing was done on a sample of stem cell memory CD4+ T cells from blood. These TCRs come from a man aged 25 to 40 with type 1 diabetes.

A few counts support this clone. This rearrangement joins TRBV2 to TRBJ2-1; TRBD2 aligns across 7 bases. This CDR3 spans 14 amino acids. Germline loops: CDR1 SNHLY, CDR2 FYNNEI. J was trimmed by 7 bases and V by 5 bases; bases with no gene match: 8. This CDR3 reads CASSRDYSKNEQFF. CDR3 nucleotide sequence: TGTGCCAGCAGTAGGGACTATTCAAAGAATGAGCAGTTCTTC.

This sequence joins TRBV5-1 and TRBJ1-2; D is perhaps TRBD1 (6 bases). V was clipped by 5 bases and J by 4 bases, with 15 bases between them. CDR3 length: 14 residues. Germline CDR1 and CDR2: SGHRS and YFSETQ. CDR3 loop: CASRLNRAVYGYTF. The DNA of the CDR3 is TGCGCCAGCAGGCTCAACAGGGCCGTCTATGGCTACACCTTC.

The gene calls are TRBV2 and TRBJ2-1; TRBD2 matches 10 bases. The germline CDR1 and CDR2 sequences are SNHLY and FYNNEI. The V and J ends lost 6 bases and 7 bases, in that order; junction bases with no gene match: 9. This CDR3 region has 15 residues. The CDR3 protein is CASRETSGSGNEQFF. CDR3 nucleotides: TGTGCCAGCAGGGAGACTAGCGGGTCTGGGAATGAGCAGTTCTTC.

V gene TRBV28 combines with J gene TRBJ1-5; weak D call: TRBD1 (6 bases). The CDR3 has 14 residues. V was pared by 6 bases and J by 7 bases, with 16 bases between. Looked up from germline, CDR1 is MDHEN and CDR2 is SYDVKM. CDR3 in DNA: TGTGCCAGCAGATCTGACAGGCGACGACAGCCCCAGCATTTT. It encodes CASRSDRRRQPQHF.

The chain is built from TRBV6-5 and TRBJ2-1, with TRBD2 identical over 12 bases. This CDR3 has 14 amino acids. From germline, CDR1 is MNHEY and CDR2 SVGAGI. V trimming: 5 bases; J trimming: 9 bases; junction bases outside the gene matches: 5. The CDR3 spells CASSRLAGVTEQFF. The CDR3 DNA reads as TGTGCCAGCAGTCGACTAGCGGGAGTGACTGAGCAGTTCTTC.

This clone occurred a few times. The chain combines TRBV6-5 with TRBJ1-2; D remains ambiguous. The V end was cut by 4 bases, the J end by 8 bases, with 11 bases between. This CDR3 has 12 amino acids. Germline-derived CDR1 and CDR2 are MNHEY and SVGAGI. The DNA of the CDR3 is TGTGCCAGCAGTTTGAGGAGAGGGGGCTACACCTTC. Its protein is CASSLRRGGYTF.

This clone was detected a few times. The V call is TRBV2, the J call TRBJ1-1; 7 nucleotides match TRBD1. J lost 1 base, V lost 4 bases, and 6 bases had no gene match. The CDR3 loop spans 15 amino acids. Looked up from germline, CDR1 is SNHLY and CDR2 is FYNNEI. This chain's CDR3 is CASSALRQGNTEAFF. For the CDR3, the DNA is TGTGCCAGCAGTGCCCTCCGACAGGGGAACACTGAAGCTTTCTTT.

V usage is TRBV5-1 and J usage is TRBJ1-2; maybe TRBD1 (5 bases). The CDR3 sequence is 13 residues long. Trimming removed 0 bases at V and 8 bases at J, with 11 bases between. Germline V lookup: CDR1 SGHRS, CDR2 YFSETQ. The CDR3 DNA is TGCGCCAGCAGCTTGGGGGCAGGGCGCGGCTACACCTTC. Its protein product is CASSLGAGRGYTF.

V gene TRBV28 combines with J gene TRBJ2-1; the match to TRBD2 covers 8 bases. After removal of 6 bases from V and 0 bases from J, the junction contained 4 bases not matched to a gene. The germline gives CDR1 MDHEN, CDR2 SYDVKM. This CDR3 is built from 15 residues. CDR3 in amino acids: CASRPSGGSYNEQFF. Here the CDR3 DNA reads TGTGCCAGCAGACCGAGCGGGGGCTCCTACAATGAGCAGTTCTTC.

The chain couples TRBV7-9 to TRBJ1-2, with unresolved D. Germline CDR1 is SEHNR and CDR2 is FQNEAQ (reference sequence). With 5 bases removed from V and 3 bases from J, the gap between germline ends came to 13 bases. The CDR3 is 14 amino acids. The CDR3 DNA reads TGTGCCAGCAGCAGAAGCTTCGGGGACTATGGCTACACCTTC. Translation gives CASSRSFGDYGYTF.

CDR3 region: CASSFVMNTEAFF. The CDR3, as DNA: TGCGCCAGCAGCTTTGTCATGAACACTGAAGCTTTCTTT. The chain combines TRBV5-1 with TRBJ1-1; D is uncertain. Germline V gene data show CDR1 as SGHRS and CDR2 as YFSETQ. V was trimmed by 2 bases and J by 0 bases, leaving 5 bases between them. CDR3 length equals 13 residues.

CDR3 sequence (DNA): TGTGCCAGCAGTTTAGGGGCGGCCTCTGGGGCCAACGTCCTGACTTTC. It specifies CASSLGAASGANVLTF. The chain combines TRBV27 with TRBJ2-6; the D gene is possibly TRBD1 (5 bases). Germline loops: CDR1 MNHEY, CDR2 SMNVEV (reference sequence). This CDR3 has 16 residues. V was shortened by 2 bases and J by 0 bases, with 8 bases between the two germline ends.

The V and J genes are TRBV25-1 and TRBJ1-2, with D unresolved. Trimming pared 4 bases from V and 8 bases from J, leaving 8 bases between. The CDR3 sequence is 11 residues long. Germline CDR1 is MGHDK and CDR2 is SYGVNS. The DNA of the CDR3 is TGTGCCAGCAGTGGAGTGTTGGGCTACACCTTC. Protein product: CASSGVLGYTF.

This chain uses TRBV20-1 with TRBJ2-1, with D hard to call. V gave up 2 bases and J gave up 8 bases, with 4 bases separating them. CDR3 length equals 10 residues. The germline V gene encodes CDR1 DFQATT and CDR2 SNEGSKA (reference sequence). The CDR3 coding sequence is TGCAGTGCTAGACTACATGAGCAGTTCTTC. Its protein is CSARLHEQFF.

This chain links TRBV14 with TRBJ2-7; D is perhaps TRBD2 (6 bases). Deletions cut 3 bases from V and 1 base from J, with 7 bases between. Germline CDR1 SGHDN, CDR2 FVKESK. The CDR3 runs 13 residues. The CDR3 here is CASSHGGSYEQYF. The CDR3 DNA is TGTGCCAGCAGCCACGGGGGTTCCTACGAGCAGTACTTC.

This clone has just a few counts. The rearrangement joins TRBV7-3 to TRBJ2-7; possibly TRBD1 for D (5 bases). Germline CDR1 SGHTA, CDR2 FQGTGA. The V end lost 4 bases, the J end lost 3 bases, and 7 bases lay between the germline ends. CDR3 size: 12 residues. This CDR3 is CASSSDNYEQYF. As DNA, the CDR3 is TGTGCCAGCAGCTCGGACAACTACGAGCAGTACTTC. Together with reference TRBV7-3 and TRBJ2-7, the CDR3 gives the full variable domain: GAGVSQTPSNKVTEKGKYVELRCDPISGHTALYWYRQSLGQGPEFLIYFQGTGAADDSGLPNDRFFAVRPEGSVSTLKIQRTERGDSAVYLCASSSDNYEQYFGPGTRLTVT.

V and J are TRBV28 and TRBJ1-5; D is unresolved. Trimming stripped 4 bases from V and 2 bases from J, with 18 bases between. This CDR3 spans 17 amino acids. CDR1 MDHEN and CDR2 SYDVKM come from the germline V gene. CDR3 loop: CASSSPFGLVGNQPQHF. CDR3 coding DNA: TGTGCCAGCAGTTCCCCCTTTGGTCTGGTAGGCAATCAGCCCCAGCATTTT.

The chain combines TRBV4-1 with TRBJ2-3; 13 nucleotides match TRBD2. This CDR3 spans 18 amino acids. CDR1 MGHRA and CDR2 YSYEKL come from the germline V gene. V dropped 2 bases and J dropped 5; count of bases not matched to a gene: 10. CDR3 loop: CASSQPRLAGGRGDTQYF. The CDR3 DNA reads as TGCGCCAGCAGCCAACCCAGACTAGCGGGAGGTCGTGGAGATACGCAGTATTTT.

V is TRBV10-3 and J is TRBJ2-5, with a possible D match to TRBD2 (6 bases). V lost 2 bases to trimming and J lost 7 bases, with 11 bases between them. This CDR3 contains 13 residues. Germline lookup yields CDR1 ENHRY and CDR2 SYGVKD. In nucleotides, the CDR3 is TGTGCCATCAGTGAGCGGAGGGCGGGGACCCAGTACTTC. Its protein product is CAISERRAGTQYF.

This clone was seen only a few times. CDR3 loop: CASSPGGTGAYEQYF. In nucleotides, the CDR3 is TGTGCCAGCTCACCAGGAGGGACAGGGGCCTACGAGCAGTACTTC. The chain employs TRBV18 and TRBJ2-7; 10 bases fit TRBD1. CDR3 size: 15 residues. Losses at the gene ends were 2 bases for V and 2 bases for J; bases not matched to a gene: 3. CDR1 KGHSH and CDR2 LQKENI come from the germline V gene. Full variable domain (remainder filled in from reference TRBV18 and TRBJ2-7): NAGVMQNPRHLVRRRGQEARLRCSPMKGHSHVYWYRQLPEEGLKFMVYLQKENIIDESGMPKERFSAEFPKEGPSILRIQQVVRGDSAAYFCASSPGGTGAYEQYFGPGTRLTVT.

This clone was picked up a small number of times. The rearrangement uses TRBV6-6 and TRBJ2-7, with 12 bases lining up with TRBD2. With 10 bases clipped from V and 5 bases from J, the junction kept 9 bases outside the gene matches. The CDR3 extends over 14 amino acids. Looked up from germline, CDR1 is MNHNY and CDR2 is SVGAGI (reference sequence). CDR3 in DNA: TGTGCCACCTCTAGCGGGAGGGCCTTTGACGAGCAGTACTTC. Its protein product is CATSSGRAFDEQYF.